A single sample gave rise to the 4 T cell receptor beta chains below, sequenced in a study of blood T cell repertoires in COVID-19. Some clones are missing from TCRdb's copy, which holds only in-frame ones; the method was immunoSEQ multiplex PCR. The sample holds almost 250,000 clones, 70% to 90% seen once. Sequences were obtained from PBMCs or T cells enriched from blood (not recorded which). The receptors shown here come from a woman aged 45-60 years who had recovered from COVID-19.

V gene TRBV9 combines with J gene TRBJ1-6; D perhaps matches TRBD1 (5 bases). Per the germline V gene, CDR1 is SGDLS and CDR2 is YYNGEE. This CDR3 contains 15 residues. The V end was cut by 4 bases, the J end by 7 bases, with 15 bases between. CDR3 sequence: CASSPTVQGNSPLHF. The CDR3 nucleotides are TGTGCCAGCAGCCCCACCGTGCAGGGAAATTCACCCCTCCACTTT.

The chain combines TRBV20-1 with TRBJ1-4; a weak D match, TRBD1 (5 bases). With 7 bases removed from V and 4 bases from J, the gap between germline ends came to 7 bases. Germline V gives CDR1 DFQATT, CDR2 SNEGSKA (reference sequence). This CDR3 has 11 residues. The CDR3, as DNA: TGCAGTGTTGACAGTAATGAAAAACTGTTTTTT. It encodes CSVDSNEKLFF.

This sequence joins TRBV5-1 and TRBJ2-1; D is undetermined. The germline V gene encodes CDR1 SGHRS and CDR2 YFSETQ. The V end lost 5 bases, the J end lost 0 bases, and 9 bases lay between the germline ends. The CDR3 has 14 amino acids. The CDR3 region has the DNA TGCGCCAGCAGTGGTAGCACCTCCTACAATGAGCAGTTCTTC. It translates to CASSGSTSYNEQFF.

The chain joins TRBV28 to TRBJ1-5; D is uncertain. The CDR3 spans 15 residues. Germline values: CDR1 MDHEN, CDR2 SYDVKM. With 6 bases removed from V and 0 bases from J, the gap between germline ends came to 12 bases. The CDR3 DNA reads as TGTGCCAGCAGCGACTCCGTTCATAGCAATCAGCCCCAGCATTTT. Translated: CASSDSVHSNQPQHF.